This T cell receptor beta chain came from a study of blood T cell repertoires in COVID-19. In the study overall: COVID-19 samples collected from the United States, Italy and Spain covered acute and convalescent phases.

Data came from immunoSEQ multiplex PCR; TCRdb stores just in-frame clones and leaves some out. The sample carries hundreds of thousands of clones, 80% to 90% recorded once. On this clone itself: Other nucleotide sequences from this sample produce the same CDR3.

Losses at the gene ends were 2 bases for V and 7 bases for J; bases not matched to a gene: 3. Germline V CDR1 and CDR2: MNHNS, SASEGT. The CDR3 sequence is 15 residues long. This clonotype was sampled from a man between 18 and 29 years old who had recovered from COVID-19. The sample taken for sequencing was PBMCs or T cells enriched from blood (not recorded which). The genes are TRBV6-1 and TRBJ1-6, with 9 positions matching TRBD1. The CDR3 nucleotides are TGTGCCAGCAGTGAATTGGACAGGGGAAATTCACCCCTCCACTTT. It encodes CASSELDRGNSPLHF.